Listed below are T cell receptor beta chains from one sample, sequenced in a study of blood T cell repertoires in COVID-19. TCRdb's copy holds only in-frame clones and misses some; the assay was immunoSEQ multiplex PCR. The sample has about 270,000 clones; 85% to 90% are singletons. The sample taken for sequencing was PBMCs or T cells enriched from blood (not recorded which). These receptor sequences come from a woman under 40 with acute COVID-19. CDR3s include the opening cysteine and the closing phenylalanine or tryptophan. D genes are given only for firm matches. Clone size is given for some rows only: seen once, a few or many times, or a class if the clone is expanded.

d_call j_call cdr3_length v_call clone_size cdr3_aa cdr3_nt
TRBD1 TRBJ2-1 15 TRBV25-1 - CASSDGQGQSNEQFF TGTGCCAGCAGTGACGGACAGGGACAATCCAATGAGCAGTTCTTC
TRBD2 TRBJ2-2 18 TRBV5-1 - CASSLLAGGLLNTGELFF TGCGCCAGCAGCTTGCTAGCGGGAGGGCTTCTGAACACCGGGGAGCTGTTTTTT
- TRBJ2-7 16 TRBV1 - CTSSQDLRGKVYEQYF TGCACCAGCAGCCAAGATCTCCGCGGGAAGGTCTACGAGCAGTACTTC
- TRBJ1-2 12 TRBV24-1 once CATSGGGGGYTF TGTGCCACCAGTGGAGGGGGTGGTGGCTACACCTTC
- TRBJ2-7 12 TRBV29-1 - CSVRMASDEQYF TGCAGCGTGCGGATGGCCAGCGACGAGCAGTACTTC
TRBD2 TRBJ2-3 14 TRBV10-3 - CAIGLAARTDTQYF TGTGCCATCGGACTAGCGGCCCGCACAGATACGCAGTATTTT
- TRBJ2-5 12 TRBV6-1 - CASSDSTRTQYF TGTGCCAGCAGTGATTCCACCAGGACCCAGTACTTC
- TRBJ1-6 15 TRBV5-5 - CASSYATERNSPLHF TGTGCCAGCAGCTACGCGACTGAGAGAAACTCACCCCTCCACTTT
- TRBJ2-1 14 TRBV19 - CASVPGDGNNEQFF TGTGCCAGCGTCCCCGGAGACGGCAACAATGAGCAGTTCTTC
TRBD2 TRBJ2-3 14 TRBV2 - CASSLRTSGDTQYF TGTGCCAGCAGCCTCAGGACTAGCGGCGATACGCAGTATTTT